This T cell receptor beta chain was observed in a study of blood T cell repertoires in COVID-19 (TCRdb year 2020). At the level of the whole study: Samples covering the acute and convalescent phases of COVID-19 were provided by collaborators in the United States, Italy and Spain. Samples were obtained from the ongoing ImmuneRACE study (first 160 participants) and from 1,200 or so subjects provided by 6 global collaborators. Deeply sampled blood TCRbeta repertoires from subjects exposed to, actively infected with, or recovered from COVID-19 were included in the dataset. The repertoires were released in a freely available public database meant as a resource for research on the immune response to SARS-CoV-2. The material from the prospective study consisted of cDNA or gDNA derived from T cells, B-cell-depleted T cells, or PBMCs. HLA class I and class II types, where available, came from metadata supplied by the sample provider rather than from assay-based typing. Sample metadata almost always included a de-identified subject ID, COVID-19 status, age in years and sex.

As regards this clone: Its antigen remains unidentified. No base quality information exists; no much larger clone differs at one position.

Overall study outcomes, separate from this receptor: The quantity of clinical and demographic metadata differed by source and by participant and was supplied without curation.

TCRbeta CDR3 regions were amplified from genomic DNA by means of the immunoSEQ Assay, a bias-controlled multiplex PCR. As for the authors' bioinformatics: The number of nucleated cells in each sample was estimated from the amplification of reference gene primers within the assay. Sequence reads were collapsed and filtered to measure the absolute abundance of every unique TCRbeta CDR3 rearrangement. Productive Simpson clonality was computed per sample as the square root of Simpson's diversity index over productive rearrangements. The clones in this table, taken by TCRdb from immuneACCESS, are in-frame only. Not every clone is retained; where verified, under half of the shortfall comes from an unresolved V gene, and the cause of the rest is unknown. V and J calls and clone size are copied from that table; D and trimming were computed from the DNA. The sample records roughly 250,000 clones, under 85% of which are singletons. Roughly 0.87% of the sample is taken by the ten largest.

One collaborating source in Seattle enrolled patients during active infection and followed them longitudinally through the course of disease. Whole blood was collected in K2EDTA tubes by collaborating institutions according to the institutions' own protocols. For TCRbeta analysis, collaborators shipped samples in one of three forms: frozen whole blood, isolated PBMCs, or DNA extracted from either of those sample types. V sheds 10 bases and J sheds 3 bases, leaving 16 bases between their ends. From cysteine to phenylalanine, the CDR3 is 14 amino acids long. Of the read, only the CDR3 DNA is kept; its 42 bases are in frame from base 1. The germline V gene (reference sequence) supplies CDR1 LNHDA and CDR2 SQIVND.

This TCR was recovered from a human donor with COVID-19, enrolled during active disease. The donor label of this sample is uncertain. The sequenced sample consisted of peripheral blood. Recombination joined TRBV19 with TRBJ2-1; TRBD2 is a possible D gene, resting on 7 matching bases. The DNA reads TGTGCCACCCTAGGGGGGGGATACTACAATGAGCAGTTCTTC. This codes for CATLGGGYYNEQFF.